This T cell receptor beta chain emerged from a study of early T cells in non-severe SARS-CoV-2 infection. Germline values: CDR1 DFQATT, CDR2 SNEGSKA (reference sequence). There are 13 residues in the CDR3. V dropped 2 bases and J dropped 2 bases, with 10 bases sitting between them. TCRdb re-derived calls from the 5' RACE reads in MiXCR, one entry per CDR3 protein. This sample yields 25,000 to 35,000 distinct CDR3 sequences, of which 5.7% are seen a single time; roughly 5% belongs to the top ten. The TCR sequence derives from an adult who was a healthcare worker with PCR-confirmed SARS-CoV-2 infection or an uninfected control (not recorded which). Sequenced material: whole blood. The genes are TRBV20-1 and TRBJ2-7; D remains ambiguous. This CDR3 is CSARPRLTYEQYF. In DNA form, the CDR3 reads TGCAGTGCTAGACCCAGACTGACCTACGAGCAGTACTTC.